These T cell receptor beta chains were read from a single sample in a study of cytomegalovirus exposure and HLA in healthy donors. The protocol was immunoSEQ multiplex PCR, while the TCRdb copy is restricted to in-frame clones and leaves out a portion. The sample lists about 200,000 clones; around 83% were seen once. Specimen: PBMCs. The receptors derive from a middle-aged woman in good health and CMV-seronegative. CDR3s include the opening cysteine and the closing phenylalanine or tryptophan. Each record gives: V gene, D gene, clone size, J gene, CDR3 protein, CDR3 DNA. The D gene is left open where the match is weak. Size values are once, few and many counts, or a class for expanded clones, and some rows have none.

v_gene: TRBV6-5; d_gene: NA; abundance: NA; j_gene: TRBJ1-1; CDR3aa: CASSYRGAQNTEAFF; CDR3nt: TGTGCCAGCAGTTACCGGGGGGCCCAGAACACTGAAGCTTTCTTT
v_gene: TRBV7-3; d_gene: NA; abundance: NA; j_gene: TRBJ2-1; CDR3aa: CASSLTVGVEQFF; CDR3nt: TGTGCCAGCAGCTTAACGGTAGGGGTTGAGCAGTTCTTC
v_gene: TRBV2; d_gene: TRBD2; abundance: few; j_gene: TRBJ2-1; CDR3aa: CASSEVAGGFGEQFF; CDR3nt: TGTGCCAGCAGTGAGGTAGCGGGAGGATTCGGTGAGCAGTTCTTC
v_gene: TRBV29-1; d_gene: NA; abundance: NA; j_gene: TRBJ2-5; CDR3aa: CSVERLVQETQYF; CDR3nt: TGCAGCGTTGAACGACTAGTCCAAGAGACCCAGTACTTC
v_gene: TRBV14; d_gene: NA; abundance: NA; j_gene: TRBJ2-2; CDR3aa: CASSLLGSGNTGELFF; CDR3nt: TGTGCCAGCAGTCTACTCGGTTCCGGGAACACCGGGGAGCTGTTTTTT
v_gene: TRBV29-1; d_gene: NA; abundance: NA; j_gene: TRBJ2-3; CDR3aa: CSVTRITDTQYF; CDR3nt: TGCAGCGTTACACGTATCACAGATACGCAGTATTTT
v_gene: TRBV6-1; d_gene: TRBD1; abundance: NA; j_gene: TRBJ1-6; CDR3aa: CASSENLGQGDSPLHF; CDR3nt: TGTGCCAGCAGTGAGAATTTAGGACAGGGGGATTCACCCCTCCACTTT
v_gene: TRBV9; d_gene: NA; abundance: NA; j_gene: TRBJ1-2; CDR3aa: CASSLRLDGGYTF; CDR3nt: TGTGCCAGCAGCTTGAGACTCGACGGGGGCTACACCTTC
v_gene: TRBV6-6; d_gene: TRBD1; abundance: NA; j_gene: TRBJ1-1; CDR3aa: CASRLGQSNTEAFF; CDR3nt: TGTGCCAGCCGTTTGGGACAGTCTAACACTGAAGCTTTCTTT
v_gene: TRBV29-1; d_gene: TRBD1; abundance: NA; j_gene: TRBJ1-2; CDR3aa: CSVAPGQRQDGYTF; CDR3nt: TGCAGCGTTGCTCCGGGACAGAGGCAAGATGGCTACACCTTC
v_gene: TRBV10-3; d_gene: TRBD1; abundance: NA; j_gene: TRBJ2-7; CDR3aa: CAISVDRGIYEQYF; CDR3nt: TGTGCCATCAGTGTAGACAGGGGAATATACGAGCAGTACTTC
v_gene: TRBV27; d_gene: NA; abundance: NA; j_gene: TRBJ2-2; CDR3aa: CASAGVPGELFF; CDR3nt: TGTGCCAGCGCAGGGGTTCCCGGGGAGCTGTTTTTT
v_gene: TRBV4-1; d_gene: TRBD2; abundance: few; j_gene: TRBJ2-3; CDR3aa: CASSQEVALAVRTDTQYF; CDR3nt: TGCGCCAGCAGCCAAGAGGTAGCTCTAGCGGTTCGCACAGATACGCAGTATTTT
v_gene: TRBV9; d_gene: TRBD2; abundance: NA; j_gene: TRBJ2-3; CDR3aa: CASSGAGEGTDTQYF; CDR3nt: TGTGCCAGCAGCGGGGCGGGAGAAGGGACAGATACGCAGTATTTT